This paragraph covers one TCR beta chain sequence. This entry belongs to a study of shared clonotypes between healthy human individuals. Samples underwent the assay at deep level. Sequenced by immunoSEQ multiplex PCR; TCRdb stores in-frame clones only, minus some. In the table there are fewer than 600,000 clones, 79% of which are singletons. Per the germline V gene, CDR1 is MDHEN and CDR2 is SYDVKM. The CDR3 totals 14 residues. With V trimmed by 2 bases and J by 13 bases, 4 bases remained unmatched. V is TRBV28 and J is TRBJ1-6; TRBD1 aligns across 11 bases. The TCR comes from a woman in her thirties or forties in good health. Some clones in this sample may be carry-over from other donors' samples. The source material was PBMCs. The CDR3 DNA reads TGTGCCAGCAGTTTAGGGACAGGGGGTCGGCCCCTCCACTTT. It yields the protein CASSLGTGGRPLHF.